The sequence of this TCR beta chain was determined in a study of shared clonotypes between healthy human individuals. For the study at large: The people who gave samples were a couple of women and three men aged 18 to 49. The study's findings and limits: A small donor pool kept down the genetic and exposure-history diversity that was represented.

The naive CD8 population came from CD45RO-negative cells selected for CCR7, without terminally differentiated effector memory CD45RA+ cells. In the case of this clone: Its antigen is not identified.

CDR1 is SGHNT, CDR2 YYREEE, per germline (reference sequence). This CDR3 has 16 residues. V was clipped by 4 bases and J by 1 base; unmatched bases: 3. The sorted-subset replicate PCRs were given around 190 ng DNA, which is roughly 30,000 T cell genomes. TCRdb keeps only in-frame clones here, not all; method: immunoSEQ multiplex PCR. The sample holds some 2,000,000 clones, 85% to 95% seen once. The origin of this receptor is a man aged 18 to 35 in good health. The chain uses TRBV5-4 and TRBJ2-1; 12 bases line up with TRBD2. The source material was naive CD8+ T cells sorted from blood. The CDR3 reads CASSLAGGPSYNEQFF. The CDR3 nucleotides read TGTGCCAGCAGCCTAGCGGGAGGGCCTTCCTACAATGAGCAGTTCTTC.